This T cell receptor (beta chain) appears in the sequencing data of a study of blood T cell repertoires in COVID-19. Across the study: PBMCs, B-cell-depleted T cells, or T cells were the source of the cDNA or gDNA that made up the material.

Germline lookup yields CDR1 SGHAT and CDR2 FQNNGV. The ends were cut back, 6 bases at V and 2 bases at J, with 16 bases in the middle. The CDR3 is made up of 15 amino acids. Residents of 24 US areas, aged roughly 18 to 90 years, made up the participants. Clinical history as reported by participants underpinned cohort assignment. Profiling relied on immunoSEQ multiplex PCR, and the TCRdb table lists in-frame clones only, not all of them. Of some 460,000 clones in the sample, roughly nine tenths were seen once. The sequence was collected from a woman between 18 and 30 years old with acute COVID-19. The rearrangement links TRBV11-2 to TRBJ2-5, with D perhaps TRBD2 (5 bases). Material for sequencing was PBMCs or T cells enriched from blood (not recorded which). CDR3 DNA: TGTGCCAGCAGGGACTGGGGTTATACACAAGAGACCCAGTACTTC. Translating it yields CASRDWGYTQETQYF.